The rows below give T cell receptor beta chains drawn from one sample of a study of blood T cell repertoires in COVID-19. Produced via immunoSEQ multiplex PCR; TCRdb's table is partial and in-frame only. Seen here are around 100,000 clones, 85% observed once, and the top ten hold roughly 12%. The sample taken for sequencing was peripheral blood. These TCRs come from a man aged 50 to 60 with active or convalescent COVID-19. The CDR3 runs from the conserved cysteine through the conserved F or W. A D gene is named only where the DNA matches it firmly. Only some rows state a clone size, as once, few, many or a class for expanded clones.

abundance	v_gene	d_gene	j_gene	CDR3nt	CDR3aa
.	TRBV2	.	TRBJ2-3	TGTGCCAGCAGTGAAGTAGGGGGACCTCTCACAGATACGCAGTATTTT	CASSEVGGPLTDTQYF
.	TRBV5-1	TRBD2	TRBJ2-1	TGCGCCAGCAGCCGGAATATAGACAGGAGGGAACTGACTAGCGGGAGAGGAAGTGAGCAGTTCTTC	CASSRNIDRRELTSGRGSEQFF
.	TRBV2	TRBD2	TRBJ2-1	TGTGCCAGCAGTCGTACTAGCGGCTCCTACAATGAGCAGTTCTTC	CASSRTSGSYNEQFF
.	TRBV5-1	.	TRBJ2-5	TGCGCCAGCAGCTCCATCCGGGGAGCCCTTCAAGAGACCCAGTACTTC	CASSSIRGALQETQYF
.	TRBV21-1	.	TRBJ2-7	TGTCCAAATCACGAGCAGTACTTC	CPNHEQYF
.	TRBV18	.	TRBJ1-2	TGTGCCAGCTCACCACAAATACAGGGCTATGGCTACACCTTC	CASSPQIQGYGYTF
.	TRBV10-3	.	TRBJ1-2	TGTGCCATCAGTGAGGTGGAGGGGAAAGACTATGGCTACACCTTC	CAISEVEGKDYGYTF
.	TRBV5-6	TRBD1	TRBJ1-5	TGTGCCAGCAGCTTGCGCGGACAGGGTAATCAGCCCCAGCATTTT	CASSLRGQGNQPQHF
few	TRBV7-6	.	TRBJ2-1	TGTGCCAGCAGCTTATGGGAGAGGATGGATGAGCAGTTCTTC	CASSLWERMDEQFF
.	TRBV24-1	TRBD1	TRBJ1-3	TGTGCCACCAGTTCCTCGACAGGGTCTGGAAACACCATATATTTT	CATSSSTGSGNTIYF
.	TRBV11-2	.	TRBJ2-1	TGTGCCAGCAGCCCCCCATGGACTGCCCGGGATGAGCAGTTCTTC	CASSPPWTARDEQFF
.	TRBV19	TRBD2	TRBJ2-1	TGTGCCAGTAGTTCCCTCGGGACTAGCGGATACAATGAGCAGTTCTTC	CASSSLGTSGYNEQFF
.	TRBV19	TRBD1	TRBJ2-7	TGTGCCAGTAGTATTGTACAGGGGTACGAGCAGTACTTC	CASSIVQGYEQYF
.	TRBV27	TRBD2	TRBJ2-1	TGTGCCAGCAGTTTAGCTAGCGGAGCCCACAATGAGCAGTTCTTC	CASSLASGAHNEQFF
.	TRBV19	TRBD2	TRBJ2-5	TGTGCCAGTAGTATACAGGGAGCGGGAGGGCTGGGGACCCAGTACTTC	CASSIQGAGGLGTQYF
.	TRBV7-3	.	TRBJ1-1	TGTGCCAGCAGCGTACAGGGCAACACTGAAGCTTTCTTT	CASSVQGNTEAFF
.	TRBV11-3	.	TRBJ2-2	TGTGCCAGCAGCTCCCTCCGAGACATTAACACCGGGGAGCTGTTTTTT	CASSSLRDINTGELFF
.	TRBV3-1/TRBV3-2	.	TRBJ1-1	TGTGCCAGCAGCCAAGATCTGGCGGGTGACACTGAAGCTTTCTTT	CASSQDLAGDTEAFF
once	TRBV6-1	.	TRBJ1-5	TGTGCCAGCAGTGAGGGGCGGGGAATGGGATGGCCCCAGCATTTT	CASSEGRGMGWPQHF
.	TRBV9	TRBD2	TRBJ2-1	TGTGCCAGCAGCGTAGCCTCTAGCGGTTACAATGAGCAGTTCTTC	CASSVASSGYNEQFF
.	TRBV3-1/TRBV3-2	.	TRBJ2-1	TGTGCCAGCAGCCAAGCGGACAGAAACAATGAGCAGTTCTTC	CASSQADRNNEQFF
.	TRBV7-3	TRBD1	TRBJ2-4	TGTGCCAGCAGCCTCCGAAGACAGGGGGACCAAAACATTCAGTACTTC	CASSLRRQGDQNIQYF
.	TRBV28	.	TRBJ1-2	TGTGCCACCTTGGGGGCGGAGTCAAATGGCTACACCTTC	CATLGAESNGYTF
.	TRBV24-1	TRBD1	TRBJ1-2	TGTGCCACCAGTGATTCAAGCTGGACAGGGGAGGTCTATGGCTACACCTTC	CATSDSSWTGEVYGYTF
.	TRBV5-1	TRBD1	TRBJ2-2	TGCGCCAGCAGACCAGACAGGGGAGGTTCCGGGGAGCTGTTTTTT	CASRPDRGGSGELFF
.	TRBV10-3	TRBD1	TRBJ2-1	TGTGCCATCAGAGGATTAGGGGTGGGACAGGGGGCCCGGGAGTCCTACAATGAGCAGTTCTTC	CAIRGLGVGQGARESYNEQFF
.	TRBV19	.	TRBJ2-5	TGTGCCGCGTCGAGCAGGGGGACCCAGTACTTC	CAASSRGTQYF
.	TRBV7-2	.	TRBJ1-2	TGTGCCAGCAGCGCCCGGCCCGGGGGCTATGGCTACACCTTC	CASSARPGGYGYTF
.	TRBV9	.	TRBJ1-3	TGTGCCAGCAGCGTCGGACTTGGTGGAAACACCATATATTTT	CASSVGLGGNTIYF
.	TRBV5-4	TRBD2	TRBJ2-3	TGTGCCAGCAGCCCGGGACTAGCGGGCTACACAGATACGCAGTATTTT	CASSPGLAGYTDTQYF
.	TRBV12-3/TRBV12-4	.	TRBJ1-1	TGTGCCACCCTATTCGCTTACACTGAAGCTTTCTTT	CATLFAYTEAFF
.	TRBV18	.	TRBJ2-3	TGTGCCAGCTCATCCTCTAGCACAGTTTTGGGAGATACGCAGTATTTT	CASSSSSTVLGDTQYF
.	TRBV19	TRBD2	TRBJ2-7	TGTGCCAGTAGAATTACGGGGGGTTTGGATGAGCAGTACTTC	CASRITGGLDEQYF
.	TRBV5-1	TRBD1	TRBJ2-1	TGCGCCAGCAGCTTAGGACAGGGGGCTTATAATGAGCAGTTCTTC	CASSLGQGAYNEQFF
.	TRBV5-1	.	TRBJ2-7	TGCGCCAGCAGCTTGGGGTTGGACAGGGAGGGCGAGCAGTACTTC	CASSLGLDREGEQYF
few	TRBV19	.	TRBJ1-5	TGTGCCAGTAGTATGATCAACCGGAATCAGCCCCAGCATTTT	CASSMINRNQPQHF
.	TRBV7-8	.	TRBJ1-4	TGTGCCAGCAGCTTAGTACGGGTTGAATCGGAAAAACTGTTTTTT	CASSLVRVESEKLFF
.	TRBV5-1	TRBD1	TRBJ2-7	TGCGCCAGCAGCTGGAAGAGGGGGCGCGAGCAGTACTTC	CASSWKRGREQYF
few	TRBV5-5	.	TRBJ1-1	TGTGCCAGCAGCCTTCTCGACAGCACGAACACTGAAGCTTTCTTT	CASSLLDSTNTEAFF
.	TRBV9	.	TRBJ1-1	TGTGCCAGCTCGCGCGGAGGACACAGGGCCGACACTGAAGCTTTCTTT	CASSRGGHRADTEAFF
.	TRBV27	TRBD1	TRBJ1-2	TGTGCCAGCAGTTTATGGGGGACAGCCTATGGCTACACCTTC	CASSLWGTAYGYTF
.	TRBV11-2	TRBD2	TRBJ2-3	TGTGCCAGCAGCCCTGCCCTAGCGGGAGGGCCCATGGATACGCAGTATTTT	CASSPALAGGPMDTQYF
.	TRBV2	TRBD1	TRBJ1-5	TGTGCCAGCAGTTCCCAACAGGGGTTTGAGCAGCCCCAGCATTTT	CASSSQQGFEQPQHF
.	TRBV7-9	.	TRBJ2-1	TGTGCCAGCAGCTTAGGAACTAGCCCGTACAATGAGCAGTTCTTC	CASSLGTSPYNEQFF
.	TRBV25-1	TRBD2	TRBJ2-2	TGTGCCAGCAGTGACAGACTAGCGGGAGGGGTCACCGGGGAGCTGTTTTTT	CASSDRLAGGVTGELFF
.	TRBV15	.	TRBJ2-7	TGTGCCACCAGCATCGAGGTCGGTAGCGGATACGAGCAGTACTTC	CATSIEVGSGYEQYF
.	TRBV5-1	.	TRBJ2-5	TGCGCCAGCAGCTTGGGACAGGTCCAAGAGACCCAGTACTTC	CASSLGQVQETQYF
.	TRBV28	TRBD1	TRBJ1-2	TGTGCCAGCAGTTCCCAGGACAGGCCGTATGGCTACACCTTC	CASSSQDRPYGYTF
few	TRBV25-1	.	TRBJ1-3	TGTGCCAGCAGAGGGAACAAAACGGGAACCATATATTTT	CASRGNKTGTIYF
.	TRBV5-4	TRBD1	TRBJ2-2	TGTGCCAGCAGCTTGGGGACAGGGAGCACCGGGGAGCTGTTTTTT	CASSLGTGSTGELFF
.	TRBV18	TRBD1	TRBJ2-7	TGTGCCAGCTCATTTGGACAGGGGGCGACCTACGAGCAGTACTTC	CASSFGQGATYEQYF
.	TRBV19	TRBD1	TRBJ2-1	TGTGCCAGTAGTACCCGACAGGGGACTTACAATGAGCAGTTCTTC	CASSTRQGTYNEQFF
.	TRBV19	.	TRBJ1-2	TGTGCCAGTAGTATAGATCGGAACTATGGCTACACCTTC	CASSIDRNYGYTF